This T cell receptor (beta chain) was profiled in a study of control samples from healthy donors and cancer patients. The CDR3 sequence is 20 residues long. V trimming: 6 bases; J trimming: 0 bases; junction bases outside the gene matches: 19. Looked up from germline, CDR1 is MNHEY and CDR2 is SVGEGT. Method: immunoSEQ multiplex PCR; TCRdb's copy keeps in-frame clones and lacks some. The table has 100,000 to 150,000 clones, roughly 89% seen once. This TCR derives from a middle-aged man with head and neck cancer. The chain carries TRBV6-2 or TRBV6-3 and TRBJ1-5; TRBD1 matches at 8 bases. Sequenced material: PBMCs. The CDR3 nucleotides are TGTGCCAGCAGCCCAAGAGGGACAGGCCCTTGGGTGCATAGCAATCAGCCCCAGCATTTT. Amino acids: CASSPRGTGPWVHSNQPQHF.